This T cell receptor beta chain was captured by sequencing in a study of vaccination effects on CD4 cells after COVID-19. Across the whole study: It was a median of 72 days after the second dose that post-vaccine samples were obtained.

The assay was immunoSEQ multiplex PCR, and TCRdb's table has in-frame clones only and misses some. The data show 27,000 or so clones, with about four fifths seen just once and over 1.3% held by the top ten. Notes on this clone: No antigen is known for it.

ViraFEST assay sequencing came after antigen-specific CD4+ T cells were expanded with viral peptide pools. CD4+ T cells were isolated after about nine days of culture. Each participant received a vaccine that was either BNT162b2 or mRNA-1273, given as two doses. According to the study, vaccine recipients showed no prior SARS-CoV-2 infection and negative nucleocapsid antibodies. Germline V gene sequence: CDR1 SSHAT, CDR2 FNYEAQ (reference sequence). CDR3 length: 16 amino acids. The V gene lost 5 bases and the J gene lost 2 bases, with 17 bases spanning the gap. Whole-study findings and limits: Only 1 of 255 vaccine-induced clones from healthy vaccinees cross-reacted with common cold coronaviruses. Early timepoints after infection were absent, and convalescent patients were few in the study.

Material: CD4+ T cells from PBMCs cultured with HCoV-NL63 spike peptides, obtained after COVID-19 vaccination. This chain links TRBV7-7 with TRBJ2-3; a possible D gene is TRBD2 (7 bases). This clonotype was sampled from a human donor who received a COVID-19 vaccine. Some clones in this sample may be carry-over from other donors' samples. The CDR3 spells CASSPAYGGPTDTQYF. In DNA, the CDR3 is TGTGCCAGCAGCCCGGCTTACGGGGGGCCCACAGATACGCAGTATTTT.